The sequence of this T cell receptor beta chain was determined in a study of TIL therapy for anti-PD-1-resistant metastatic lung cancer. The overall study: Half of patients were current or former smokers.

J gave up 1 base and V 6 bases, and 9 bases lay outside the gene matches. From germline, CDR1 is SGHVS and CDR2 FQNEAQ. The CDR3 extends over 16 amino acids. Details on this clone: Its antigen is currently unknown.

Time point given: pre-treatment sample, taken before nivolumab and TIL therapy. Overall study findings and caveats: The cohort had more treatment-naive, never-smoker and oncogene-addicted patients than typical.

This was the immunoSEQ v3 assay. This table comes from immunoSEQ multiplex PCR, and its TCRdb copy is limited to in-frame clones, with some not included. Of roughly 60,000 clones listed, around 79% are singletons. The sequences come from blood, collected at baseline. The TCR originated in a person aged 25-85 years with non-small cell lung cancer. The chain joins TRBV7-8 to TRBJ1-1; 9 bases are shared with TRBD1. CDR3 in amino acids: CASSSFPGQGNTEAFF. For the CDR3, the DNA is TGTGCCAGCAGTTCTTTTCCGGGACAGGGGAACACTGAAGCTTTCTTT.